The sequence of this TCR beta chain was determined in a study of control samples from healthy donors and cancer patients. CDR1 and CDR2 (germline): SNHLY, FYNNEI. There are 10 residues in the CDR3. V was cut by 3 bases and J by 11 bases, with 7 bases left in between. This clone was recorded once. Sequencing used immunoSEQ multiplex PCR; TCRdb keeps in-frame clones, though not all of them. Seen here are more than 75,000 clones, around 85% observed once, and the top ten hold roughly 40%. The chain is built from TRBV2 and TRBJ1-1; D uncertain. The receptor's source is a man between 65 and 79 years old with lung cancer. The sample was PBMCs. CDR3 residues: CASSDRIAFF. The CDR3 DNA sequence: TGTGCCAGCAGTGACAGGATTGCTTTCTTT.